This TCR beta chain was profiled in a study of shared clonotypes between healthy human individuals. In the source study's methods: From ImmunoSEQ came sequences covering only the junction and carrying no quality scores, so filtering differed. Profiled with immunoSEQ multiplex PCR; TCRdb holds only in-frame clones, not every one. Clone size and V and J calls were adopted from that table, with D and trimming inferred from the DNA. The sample consists of about a million clones, 75% of them appearing once. In germline, CDR1 is MGHRA, CDR2 YSYEKL. The junction had 8 bases not matched to a gene; V was cut back by 2 bases and J by 9 bases. This CDR3 has 14 residues.

This sequence originates from a man between 18 and 29 years old in good health. The rearrangement joins TRBV4-1 to TRBJ1-1, with TRBD1 identical over 8 bases. The source material was memory CD4+ T cells sorted from blood. Subset indicated: CD45RA-negative fraction. Here the CDR3 reads CASSQLQGGPQAFF. The DNA for the CDR3 is TGCGCCAGCAGCCAACTACAGGGGGGTCCCCAAGCTTTCTTT.